This entry features one T cell receptor (beta chain) sequence. The assay was immunoSEQ multiplex PCR, and TCRdb's table has in-frame clones only and misses some. The top ten clones hold about 0.41% of a sample with a few million clones, over 90% of them seen once. Trimming stripped 4 bases from V and 0 bases from J, with 19 bases between. Germline lookup yields CDR1 KGHSH and CDR2 LQKENI. The CDR3 covers 19 residues. The entry originates in a study of shared clonotypes between healthy human individuals. The donors, all of them Caucasian adults, lived in Nashville, Tennessee. CD4+ cells underwent separation, giving CD45RA+ naive and CD45RA-negative memory subsets.

The sequence derives from a man younger than 35 in good health. Some clones in this sample may be carry-over from other donors' samples. The chain carries TRBV18 and TRBJ2-6; the D gene is possibly TRBD1 (5 bases). Sequenced: naive CD4+ T cells from PBMCs. The subset is: CD45RA+ positively selected. The CDR3, as DNA: TGTGCCAGCTCACTGTTGTTAGGGGCACCAAGCTCTGGGGCCAACGTCCTGACTTTC. Residues: CASSLLLGAPSSGANVLTF.